This T cell receptor beta chain was found in a study of OX40 agonist ivuxolimab in advanced cancers. Across the whole study: Hepatocellular carcinoma, melanoma, renal cell or head and neck cancer occurred in dose-escalation patients.

Profiled with immunoSEQ multiplex PCR; TCRdb holds only in-frame clones, not every one. The sample yields some 65,000 clones, roughly 91% seen once. This clone occurred once. There are 15 residues in the CDR3. Trimming removed 0 bases from V and 0 bases from J, with 9 bases in between. In germline, CDR1 is MNHEY, CDR2 SVGAGI. The sequence derives from an adult with an advanced solid tumor such as melanoma, head and neck, liver or kidney cancer. The sequenced sample was CD4+ or CD8+ T cells sorted from blood, obtained in a trial of the OX40 agonist ivuxolimab. The V gene is TRBV6-5, the J gene TRBJ2-7, with D tentatively TRBD2 (5 bases). The CDR3 sequence is CASSYSRGGSYEQYF. CDR3 nucleotide sequence: TGTGCCAGCAGTTACTCCCGCGGAGGCTCCTACGAGCAGTACTTC.